The T cell receptor (beta chain) under discussion was sequenced for a study of identical twins. A universal primer site was added by template switching, and unique molecular identifiers were carried by the cDNA. A single record per CDR3 protein comes from TCRdb applying MiXCR to the 5' RACE reads. Of about 200,000 distinct CDR3 sequences listed, about 15% are singletons. The CDR3 has 13 residues. CDR1 and CDR2 (germline): MNHEY, SVGEGT. V lost 4 bases to trimming and J lost 5 bases, with 11 bases between them. This sample was also put to use in a study of T cells expressing NK-cell markers. As reported in that work: It was still unclear whether expanded NKG2C+ T cell clones were HCMV specific.

This sequence was found in a woman aged 18-35 years in good health. What was sequenced was CD8+ T cells sorted from blood. The chain carries TRBV6-2 or TRBV6-3 and TRBJ2-5; no clear D gene. In nucleotides, the CDR3 is TGTGCCAGCAGTTTTGACGAGAGGGAGACCCAGTACTTC. The encoded protein is CASSFDERETQYF.